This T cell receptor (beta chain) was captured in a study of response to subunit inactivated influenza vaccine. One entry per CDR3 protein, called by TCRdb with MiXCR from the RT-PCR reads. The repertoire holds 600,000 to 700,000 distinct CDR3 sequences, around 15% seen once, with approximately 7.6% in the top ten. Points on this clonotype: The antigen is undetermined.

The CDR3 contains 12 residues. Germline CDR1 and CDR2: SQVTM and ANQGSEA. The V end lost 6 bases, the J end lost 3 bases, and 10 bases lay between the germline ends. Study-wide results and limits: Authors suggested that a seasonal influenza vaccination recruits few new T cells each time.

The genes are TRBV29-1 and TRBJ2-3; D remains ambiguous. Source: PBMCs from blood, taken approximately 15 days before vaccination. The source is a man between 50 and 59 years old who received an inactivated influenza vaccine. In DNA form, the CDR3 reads TGCAGCGTCCCCAAGCTTACAGATACGCAGTATTTT. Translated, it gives CSVPKLTDTQYF.